These T cell receptor beta chains were read from a single sample in a study of cytomegalovirus exposure and HLA in healthy donors. Sequenced by immunoSEQ multiplex PCR; TCRdb stores in-frame clones only, minus some. The data contain roughly 140,000 clones, over 70% of them singletons. The source material was PBMCs. Receptors were obtained from a man aged 30 to 39 in good health and CMV-seropositive. CDR3s leave out the opening cysteine and the closing phenylalanine or tryptophan. A D gene is named only where the DNA matches it firmly.

CDR3aa,v_gene,d_gene,j_gene
ASSQDFGVSTDTQY,TRBV4-3,-,TRBJ2-3
ASSLVGGPNNSPLH,TRBV7-9,-,TRBJ1-6
ASSFQPGSGANGLT,TRBV5-1,-,TRBJ2-6
ASSLLQGDSPLH,TRBV7-9,-,TRBJ1-6
AWSVNSIPDTQY,TRBV30,-,TRBJ2-3
ASSFGAYYGYT,TRBV28,-,TRBJ1-2
SARVAEKLF,TRBV20-1,-,TRBJ1-4
ASSPRPENEKLF,TRBV7-2,-,TRBJ1-4
ASSLSRVTGELF,TRBV27,-,TRBJ2-2
ATARDSYGYT,TRBV27,-,TRBJ1-2
ASSDSQGLNIQY,TRBV2,-,TRBJ2-4
ASTLQGGNSPLH,TRBV7-2,TRBD1,TRBJ1-6
ASSSPLLLAANTGELF,TRBV5-6,TRBD2,TRBJ2-2
ASSGSTGGDYGYT,TRBV6-1,TRBD1,TRBJ1-2
ASSYSGQGESGYT,TRBV5-1,TRBD1,TRBJ1-2